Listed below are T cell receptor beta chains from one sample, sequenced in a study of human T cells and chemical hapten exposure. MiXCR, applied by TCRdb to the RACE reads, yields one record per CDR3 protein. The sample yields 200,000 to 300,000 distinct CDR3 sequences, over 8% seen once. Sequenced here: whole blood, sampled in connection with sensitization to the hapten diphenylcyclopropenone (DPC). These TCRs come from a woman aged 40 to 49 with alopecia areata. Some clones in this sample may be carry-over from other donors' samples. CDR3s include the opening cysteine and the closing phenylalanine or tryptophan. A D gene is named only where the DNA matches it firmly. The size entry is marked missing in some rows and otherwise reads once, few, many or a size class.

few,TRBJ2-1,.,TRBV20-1,CSARDGTAYNEQFF,TGCAGTGCTAGAGATGGCACGGCGTACAATGAGCAGTTCTTC
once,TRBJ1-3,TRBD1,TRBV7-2,CASSSTGGYSGNTIYF,TGTGCTAGCAGCTCAACAGGGGGCTACTCTGGAAACACCATATATTTT
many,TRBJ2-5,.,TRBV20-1,CSAYGQFQETQYF,TGCAGTGCTTATGGACAGTTCCAAGAGACCCAGTACTTC
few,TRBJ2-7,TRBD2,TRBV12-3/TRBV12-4,CASSSSGSFVDEQYF,TGTGCCAGCAGTTCGAGCGGGAGTTTCGTGGACGAGCAGTACTTC
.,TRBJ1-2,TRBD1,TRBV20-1,CSAVPGQGANYGYTF,TGCAGTGCTGTACCGGGACAGGGAGCTAACTATGGCTACACCTTC
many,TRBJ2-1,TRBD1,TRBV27,CASSFPSGGGWGNEQFF,TGTGCCAGCAGTTTCCCCTCAGGGGGCGGATGGGGCAATGAGCAGTTCTTC
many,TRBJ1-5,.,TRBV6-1,CASRRGRDPLLNQPQHF,TGTGCCAGCAGGAGGGGCCGGGACCCGCTGTTAAATCAGCCCCAGCATTTT
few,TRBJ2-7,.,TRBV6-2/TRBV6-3,CASSPPQTAHYEQYF,TGTGCCAGCAGCCCTCCCCAGACAGCCCACTACGAGCAGTACTTC
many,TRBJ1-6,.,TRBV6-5,CASSPSGGFSYNSPLHF,TGTGCCAGCAGTCCGTCGGGAGGCTTCTCCTATAATTCACCCCTCCACTTT
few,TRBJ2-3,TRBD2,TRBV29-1,CSHSTSGYTDTQYF,TGCAGCCATTCGACTAGCGGATACACAGATACGCAGTATTTT
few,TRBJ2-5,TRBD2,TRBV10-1,CASSYGLAVPSDGKETQYF,TGCGCCAGCTCCTATGGACTAGCGGTCCCCTCTGATGGTAAAGAGACCCAGTACTTC
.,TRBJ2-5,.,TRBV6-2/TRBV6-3,CASSYSTESKETQYF,TGTGCCAGCAGTTACTCGACAGAGAGTAAAGAGACCCAGTACTTC
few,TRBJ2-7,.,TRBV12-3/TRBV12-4,CASSPDLGQYF,TGTGCCAGCAGTCCGGACCTCGGGCAGTACTTC
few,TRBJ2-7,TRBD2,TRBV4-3,CASSQGPSGRSSYEQYF,TGCGCCAGCAGCCAAGGCCCCAGCGGGAGGAGCTCCTACGAGCAGTACTTC
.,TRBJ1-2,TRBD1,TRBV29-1,CSVRDRGGYGYTF,TGCAGCGTACGGGACAGGGGCGGCTATGGCTACACCTTC
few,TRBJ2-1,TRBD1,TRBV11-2,CASSITIDRATEQFF,TGTGCCAGCAGCATCACCATCGACAGGGCTACTGAGCAGTTCTTC
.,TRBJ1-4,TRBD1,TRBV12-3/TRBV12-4,CASSERGLDEKLFF,TGTGCCAGCAGTGAAAGGGGGCTGGATGAAAAACTGTTTTTT
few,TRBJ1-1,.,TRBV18,CASSPPSRIAEAFF,TGTGCCAGCTCACCCCCCAGCAGAATCGCTGAAGCTTTCTTT
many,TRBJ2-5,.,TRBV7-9,CASTQGQETQYF,TGTGCCAGCACCCAGGGCCAAGAGACCCAGTACTTC
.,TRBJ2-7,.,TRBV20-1,CSAPGGAAYEQYF,TGCAGTGCCCCGGGGGGCGCGGCCTACGAGCAGTACTTC
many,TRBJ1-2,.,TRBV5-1,CASSFPDGYGYTF,TGCGCCAGCAGCTTCCCGGACGGCTATGGCTACACCTTC
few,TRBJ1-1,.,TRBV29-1,CSAHNMNTEAFF,TGCAGCGCACACAACATGAACACTGAAGCTTTCTTT
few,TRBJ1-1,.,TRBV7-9,CASSSGTQNTEAFF,TGTGCCAGCAGCTCCGGGACGCAGAACACTGAAGCTTTCTTT
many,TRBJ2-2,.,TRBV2,CASSAQGVGTGELFF,TGTGCCAGCAGTGCCCAGGGCGTAGGGACCGGGGAGCTGTTTTTT
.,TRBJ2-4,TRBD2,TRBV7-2,CASSGGAGGQNIQYF,TGTGCCAGCAGCGGGGGAGCGGGAGGTCAAAACATTCAGTACTTC
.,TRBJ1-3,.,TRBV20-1,CSAPYPLSSGNTIYF,TGCAGTGCTCCCTACCCCCTAAGCTCTGGAAACACCATATATTTT
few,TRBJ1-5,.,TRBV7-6,CASSLGHRVAQHF,TGTGCCAGCAGCTTAGGGCACAGGGTGGCCCAGCATTTT
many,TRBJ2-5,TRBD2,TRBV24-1,CATSEAGGKKTQYF,TGTGCCACCAGTGAAGCGGGGGGCAAGAAGACCCAGTACTTC
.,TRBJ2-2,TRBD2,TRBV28,CASNLGGRRTGELFF,TGTGCCAGCAATTTGGGGGGGAGGCGGACCGGGGAGCTGTTTTTT
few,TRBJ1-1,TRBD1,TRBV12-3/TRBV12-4,CASSVQGYTEAFF,TGTGCCAGCAGTGTACAGGGGTACACTGAAGCTTTCTTT
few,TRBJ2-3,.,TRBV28,CASSQIRHLGTDTQYF,TGTGCCAGCAGCCAAATCCGACATCTGGGGACAGATACGCAGTATTTT
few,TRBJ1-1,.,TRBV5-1,CASSLPGSTEAFF,TGCGCCAGCAGCTTACCGGGTAGCACTGAAGCTTTCTTT
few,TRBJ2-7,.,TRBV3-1,CASSQVHGSGEQYF,TGTGCCAGCAGCCAAGTTCACGGTTCGGGGGAGCAGTACTTC
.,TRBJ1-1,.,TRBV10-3,CAISAARSKGGTEAFF,TGTGCCATCAGCGCCGCGAGGTCCAAGGGGGGCACTGAAGCTTTCTTT
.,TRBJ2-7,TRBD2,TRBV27,CASSFLSGSLYEQYF,TGTGCCAGCAGTTTTTTGAGCGGGAGCCTCTACGAGCAGTACTTC
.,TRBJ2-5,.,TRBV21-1,CASSKGTRQAETQYF,TGTGCCAGCAGCAAAGGGACTAGACAAGCCGAGACCCAGTACTTC
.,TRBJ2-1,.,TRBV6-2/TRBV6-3,CASSRTNNEQFF,TGTGCCAGCAGTCGGACTAACAATGAGCAGTTCTTC
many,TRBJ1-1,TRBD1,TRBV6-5,CASSYYRGDTEAFF,TGTGCCAGCAGTTACTACAGGGGGGATACTGAAGCTTTCTTT
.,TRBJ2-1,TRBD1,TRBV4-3,CASSDRGDEQFF,TGCGCCAGCAGCGACAGGGGAGACGAGCAGTTCTTC
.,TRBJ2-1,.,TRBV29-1,CSVEDDWEYNEQFF,TGCAGCGTTGAGGACGACTGGGAGTACAATGAGCAGTTCTTC
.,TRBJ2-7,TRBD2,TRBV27,CASSSLLGLVHYEQYF,TGTGCCAGCAGCTCCCTTCTTGGACTAGTTCATTACGAGCAGTACTTC
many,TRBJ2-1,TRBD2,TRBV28,CASSFGLLAGVDSEQFF,TGTGCCAGCAGTTTCGGGCTACTAGCGGGTGTGGATAGTGAGCAGTTCTTC
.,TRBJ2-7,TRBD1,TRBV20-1,CSARDLGQTFSYEQYF,TGCAGTGCTAGAGACCTGGGACAGACGTTTTCCTACGAGCAGTACTTC
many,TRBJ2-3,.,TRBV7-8,CASSLGRDTQYF,TGTGCCAGCAGCTTAGGCCGAGATACGCAGTATTTT
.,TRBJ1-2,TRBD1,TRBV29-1,CSVSRDSYGYTF,TGCAGCGTCTCCCGGGACAGCTATGGCTACACCTTC
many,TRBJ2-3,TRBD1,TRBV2,CATTGDTDTQYF,TGTGCCACAACAGGGGACACAGATACGCAGTATTTT
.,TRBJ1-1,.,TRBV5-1,CASNRQGGGTEAFF,TGCGCCAGCAACCGGCAGGGAGGAGGCACTGAAGCTTTCTTT
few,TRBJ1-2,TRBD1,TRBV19,CASSIAAGPTGANYGYTF,TGTGCCAGTAGTATCGCCGCCGGCCCTACAGGGGCTAACTATGGCTACACCTTC